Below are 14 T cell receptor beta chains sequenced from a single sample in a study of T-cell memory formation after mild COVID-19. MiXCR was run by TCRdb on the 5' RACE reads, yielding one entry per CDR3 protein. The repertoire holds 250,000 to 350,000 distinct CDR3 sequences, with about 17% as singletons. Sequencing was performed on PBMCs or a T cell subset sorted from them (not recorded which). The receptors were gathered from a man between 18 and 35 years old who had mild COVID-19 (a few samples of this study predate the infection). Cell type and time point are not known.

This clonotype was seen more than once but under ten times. CDR3 sequence: CASSKHRTVSNQPQHF. DNA of the CDR3: TGTGCCAGCTCAAAACACAGGACTGTTAGCAATCAGCCCCAGCATTTT. This chain joins TRBV18 and TRBJ1-5, with D maybe TRBD1 (5 bases). Germline V CDR1 and CDR2: KGHSH, LQKENI. Trimming stripped 5 bases from V and 0 bases from J, with 14 bases between. There are 16 residues in the CDR3.

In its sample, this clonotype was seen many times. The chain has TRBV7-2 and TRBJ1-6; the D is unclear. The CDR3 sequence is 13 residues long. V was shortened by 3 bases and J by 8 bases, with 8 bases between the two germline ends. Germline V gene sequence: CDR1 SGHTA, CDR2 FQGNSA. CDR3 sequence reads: CASSLVGYSPLHF. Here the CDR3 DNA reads TGTGCCAGCAGCTTGGTGGGCTATTCACCCCTCCACTTT.

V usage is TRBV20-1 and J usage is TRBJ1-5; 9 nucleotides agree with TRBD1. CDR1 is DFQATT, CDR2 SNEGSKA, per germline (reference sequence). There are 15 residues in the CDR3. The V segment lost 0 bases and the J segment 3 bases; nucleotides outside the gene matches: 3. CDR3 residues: CSARDGDRANQPQHF. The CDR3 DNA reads TGCAGTGCTAGAGATGGGGACAGGGCCAATCAGCCCCAGCATTTT.

The CDR3 sequence: CASRYGQYNEQFF. The CDR3 nucleotides are TGTGCCAGTAGGTACGGACAGTACAATGAGCAGTTCTTC. V and J are TRBV19 and TRBJ2-1; D is possibly TRBD1 (6 bases). This CDR3 comprises 13 residues. Between the trimmed V and J ends, which lost 6 bases and 4 bases, there was a span of 10 bases. CDR1 LNHDA and CDR2 SQIVND come from the germline V gene (reference sequence).

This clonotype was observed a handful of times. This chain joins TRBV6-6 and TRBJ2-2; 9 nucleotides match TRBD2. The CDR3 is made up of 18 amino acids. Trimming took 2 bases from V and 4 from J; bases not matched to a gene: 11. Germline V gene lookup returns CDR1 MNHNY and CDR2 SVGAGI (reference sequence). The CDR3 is CASSYGLRLAGLTGELFF. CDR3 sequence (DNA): TGTGCCAGCAGTTACGGTTTGAGGCTAGCGGGGCTCACCGGGGAGCTGTTTTTT.

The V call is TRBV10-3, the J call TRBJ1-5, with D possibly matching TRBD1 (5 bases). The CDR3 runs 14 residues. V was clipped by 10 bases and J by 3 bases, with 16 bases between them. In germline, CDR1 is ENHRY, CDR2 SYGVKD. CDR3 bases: TGTGCCACCCAGGACCGGGGGAACAATCAGCCCCAGCATTTT. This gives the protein CATQDRGNNQPQHF.

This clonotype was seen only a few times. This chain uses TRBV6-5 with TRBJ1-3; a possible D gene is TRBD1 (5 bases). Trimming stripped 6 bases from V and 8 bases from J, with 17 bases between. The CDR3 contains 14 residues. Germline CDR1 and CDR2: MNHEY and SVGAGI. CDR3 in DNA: TGTGCCAGCAGATTCAGGGTCTCGGTGGACACCATATATTTT. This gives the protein CASRFRVSVDTIYF.

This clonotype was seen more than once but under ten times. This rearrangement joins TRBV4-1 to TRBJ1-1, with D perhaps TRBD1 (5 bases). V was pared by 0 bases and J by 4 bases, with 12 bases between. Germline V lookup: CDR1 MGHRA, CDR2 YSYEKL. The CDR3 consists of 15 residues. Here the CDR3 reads CASSQEPGQITEAFF. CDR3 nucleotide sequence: TGCGCCAGCAGCCAAGAGCCAGGGCAGATCACTGAAGCTTTCTTT.

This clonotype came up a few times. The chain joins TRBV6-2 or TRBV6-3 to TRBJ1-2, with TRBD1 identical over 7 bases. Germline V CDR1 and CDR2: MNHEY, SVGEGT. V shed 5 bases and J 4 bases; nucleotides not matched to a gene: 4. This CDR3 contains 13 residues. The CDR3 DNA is TGTGCCAGCAGTAACGGACAGGCCTATGGCTACACCTTC. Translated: CASSNGQAYGYTF.

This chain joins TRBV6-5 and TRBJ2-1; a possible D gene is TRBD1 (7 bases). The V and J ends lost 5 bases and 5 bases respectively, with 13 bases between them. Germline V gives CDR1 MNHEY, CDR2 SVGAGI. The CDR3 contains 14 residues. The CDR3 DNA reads TGTGCCAGCAGTGGAGGGGGCGCGGACAATGAGCAGTTCTTC. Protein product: CASSGGGADNEQFF.

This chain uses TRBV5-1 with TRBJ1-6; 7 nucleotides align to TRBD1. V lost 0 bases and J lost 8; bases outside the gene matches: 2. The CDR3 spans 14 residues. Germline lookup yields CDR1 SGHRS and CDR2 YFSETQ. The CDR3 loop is CASSLEGAYSPLHF. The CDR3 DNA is TGCGCCAGCAGCTTGGAGGGGGCTTATTCACCCCTCCACTTT.

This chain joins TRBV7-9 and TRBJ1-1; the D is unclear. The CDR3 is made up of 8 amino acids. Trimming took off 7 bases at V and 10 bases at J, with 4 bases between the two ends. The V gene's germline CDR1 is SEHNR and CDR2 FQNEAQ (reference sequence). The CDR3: CASTPAFF. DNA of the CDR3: TGTGCCAGCACCCCAGCTTTCTTT.

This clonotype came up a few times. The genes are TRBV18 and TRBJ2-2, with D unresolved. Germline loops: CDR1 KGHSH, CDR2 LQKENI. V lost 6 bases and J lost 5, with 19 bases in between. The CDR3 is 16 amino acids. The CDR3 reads CASSSQPNSRTGELFF. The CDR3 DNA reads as TGTGCCAGCTCGTCACAGCCTAACTCTAGGACCGGGGAGCTGTTTTTT.

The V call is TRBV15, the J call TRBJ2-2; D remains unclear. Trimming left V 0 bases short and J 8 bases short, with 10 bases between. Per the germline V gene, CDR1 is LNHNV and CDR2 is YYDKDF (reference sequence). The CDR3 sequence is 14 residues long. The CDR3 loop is CATSRDLAAGELFF. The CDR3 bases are TGTGCCACCAGCAGAGACCTCGCGGCTGGGGAGCTGTTTTTT.